This TCR beta chain derives from a study of identical twins. TCRdb ran MiXCR on the 5' RACE reads and lists one entry per CDR3 protein. The data hold some 630,000 distinct CDR3 sequences, with under 8.5% observed a single time. The V end was cut by 5 bases, the J end by 3 bases, with 15 bases between. CDR1 and CDR2 (germline): DFQATT, SNEGSKA (reference sequence). The CDR3 covers 14 residues. Broader study findings: Beta out-of-frame twin sharing showed a weaker excess. Out-of-frame alpha sequences shared by twins were enriched for low generation probability. A lower insertion count was a feature of abundant cord blood beta clonotypes, with no such feature in memory repertoires.

About this clonotype: Its cognate antigen is unknown.

This same sample was also part of a study on yellow fever vaccine responses in identical twins.

This sequence originates from a woman aged 18 to 35 in good health. Sequences were obtained from PBMCs. The rearrangement uses TRBV20-1 and TRBJ2-3; D is unclear. Here the CDR3 DNA reads TGCAGTGCTCGCCGGGCAGTCGGTACAGATACGCAGTATTTT. Its translation: CSARRAVGTDTQYF.